The 10 T cell receptor beta chains below were found in one sample sequenced in a study of blood T cells in healthy people across ages (dated by TCRdb to about 2015). Receptor amplification or capture employed 5' RACE. TCRdb records Illumina HiSeq 2500 as the sequencer. A second PCR of roughly 6 to 12 cycles was performed with a sample-barcoded 5' primer and a J-beta primer mix. The public sequencing data were trimmed at Q25 with fastp and processed into clonotypes with MiXCR by TCRdb, which kept only in-frame beta chains. Every distinct CDR3 protein forms one entry, paired with its most common genes and DNA. Within this sample are 500,000 to 650,000 distinct CDR3 sequences, with around a quarter of them counted one time only. The ten most abundant clones make up about 3.9% of the sample. These data were also filed under a second study, of T cells of mothers and their children.

Sequences were obtained from blood. These receptors were collected from a boy aged 2-9 years in good health.

In this sample, this clonotype turned up a few times. CDR3 nucleotide sequence: TGTGCCAGCAGCGTAGATCGTGGGACTGAAGCTTTCTTT. Encoded protein: CASSVDRGTEAFF. This chain joins TRBV9 and TRBJ1-1; D ambiguous. Germline CDR1 is SGDLS and CDR2 is YYNGEE. V was clipped by 0 bases and J by 5 bases, with 8 bases between them. The length of the CDR3 is 13 residues.

The chain recombines TRBV28 with TRBJ2-5; D might be TRBD1 (5 bases). CDR3 size: 13 residues. Germline V gives CDR1 MDHEN, CDR2 SYDVKM. The V end was cut by 6 bases, the J end by 4 bases, with 12 bases between. DNA of the CDR3: TGTGCCAGCAGGTCGACAGCCCGAGAGACCCAGTACTTC. Its protein product is CASRSTARETQYF. Full variable domain (remainder filled in from reference TRBV28 and TRBJ2-5): DVKVTQSSRYLVKRTGEKVFLECVQDMDHENMFWYRQDPGLGLRLIYFSYDVKMKEKGDIPEGYSVSREKKERFSLILESASTNQTSMYLCASRSTARETQYFGPGTRLLVL.

This CDR3 reads CASSDTDGGQETQYF. The CDR3 coding sequence is TGTGCCAGCAGCGATACTGACGGGGGTCAAGAGACCCAGTACTTC. The chain carries TRBV11-2 and TRBJ2-1, with D perhaps matching TRBD2 (6 bases). The DNA matches TRBJ2-5 better at its end, which makes the J call doubtful. The CDR3 length is 15 residues. Per germline, CDR1 SGHAT and CDR2 FQNNGV.

The chain recombines TRBV25-1 with TRBJ2-1; D is undetermined. Trimming took 4 bases from V and 7 from J, leaving 8 bases between them. The CDR3 runs 12 residues. From germline, CDR1 is MGHDK and CDR2 SYGVNS. CDR3 amino acids: CASSAAGNEQFF. The DNA of the CDR3 is TGTGCCAGCAGTGCCGCCGGGAATGAGCAGTTCTTC.

This clonotype turned up a few times. This chain connects TRBV13 to TRBJ2-2; no definite D call. CDR3 size: 15 residues. Germline V gene sequence: CDR1 PRHDT, CDR2 FYEKMQ (reference sequence). Trimming pared 2 bases from V and 2 bases from J, leaving 9 bases between. CDR3 region: CASSLLGLNTGELFF. The CDR3 nucleotides are TGTGCCAGCAGCTTATTAGGTCTAAACACCGGGGAGCTGTTTTTT.

This rearrangement joins TRBV9 to TRBJ1-2; possibly TRBD1 for D (6 bases). This CDR3 region has 15 residues. Germline CDR1 SGDLS, CDR2 YYNGEE. V was cut by 0 bases and J by 8 bases, with 17 bases left in between. CDR3: CASSVDPAGAVGYTF. The DNA for the CDR3 is TGTGCCAGCAGCGTAGATCCCGCAGGGGCGGTCGGCTACACCTTC.

This clonotype was seen more than once but under ten times. A read error may account for a junction end that differs from germline. The V gene is TRBV4-1, the J gene TRBJ2-7; D possibly corresponds to TRBD2 (5 bases). The germline V gene has CDR1 MGHRA and CDR2 YSYEKL. This CDR3 contains 17 residues. CDR3 in amino acids: CASSQGFGGPSSYERYF. The CDR3 DNA reads as TGCGCCAGCAGCCAAGGTTTTGGAGGCCCGAGCTCCTACGAGCGGTACTTC.

This chain joins TRBV13 and TRBJ2-7, with D possibly TRBD1 on 6 matching bases. The CDR3 contains 13 residues. In germline, CDR1 is PRHDT, CDR2 FYEKMQ (reference sequence). Trimming took off 6 bases at V and 6 bases at J, with 15 bases between the two ends. The CDR3 spells CASRVMGASEQYF. Written as DNA, the CDR3 is TGTGCCAGCAGGGTCATGGGGGCCAGCGAGCAGTACTTC.

This clonotype was counted between two and nine times. The CDR3 coding sequence is TGTGCCAGCAGGCAAACTAGCGGGGGGCCCAACACCGGGGAGCTGTTTTTT. This encodes CASRQTSGGPNTGELFF. The genes are TRBV11-2 and TRBJ2-2, with TRBD2 matching 12 bases. This CDR3 is built from 17 residues. J lost 2 bases, V lost 6 bases, and 7 bases had no gene match. Germline V lookup: CDR1 SGHAT, CDR2 FQNNGV.

A few counts support this clonotype. The chain recombines TRBV5-1 with TRBJ1-1; TRBD1 agrees at 8 bases. There are 16 residues in the CDR3. V lost 0 bases, J lost 3 bases, and 7 bases stayed unmatched. The germline CDR1 and CDR2 sequences are SGHRS and YFSETQ. CDR3 DNA sequence: TGCGCCAGCAGCTTGGATGACAGGGGTATGGACACTGAAGCTTTCTTT. Translated, it gives CASSLDDRGMDTEAFF.